Following are 9 T cell receptor beta chains from one sample sequenced in a study of OX40 agonist ivuxolimab in advanced cancers. Sequencing was performed with immunoSEQ multiplex PCR; in TCRdb, only in-frame clones are kept and a portion is missing. This table holds around 60,000 clones, 92% found once. The material sequenced was CD4+ or CD8+ T cells sorted from blood, taken in a trial of the OX40 agonist ivuxolimab. These receptors were taken from an adult with an advanced solid tumor such as melanoma, head and neck, liver or kidney cancer.

This clone is a singleton in its sample. The gene calls are TRBV10-2 and TRBJ2-3; D is undetermined. Germline loops: CDR1 WSHSY, CDR2 SAAADI. V was clipped by 0 bases and J by 2 bases, with 9 bases between them. This CDR3 is built from 15 residues. The CDR3 bases are TGCGCCAGCAGTGAGTCGCATCGGGTCACAGATACGCAGTATTTT. Protein product: CASSESHRVTDTQYF.

V is TRBV28 and J is TRBJ1-2, with a weak D call TRBD1 (5 bases). CDR1 is MDHEN and CDR2 is SYDVKM in the germline V gene. V lost 6 bases, J lost 0 bases, and 20 bases lay in between. This CDR3 region has 17 residues. The CDR3 DNA follows: TGTGCCAGCAGGGGGTGGATGAACACGGGGCCTAACTATGGCTACACCTTC. Translating gives CASRGWMNTGPNYGYTF.

This sequence joins TRBV27 and TRBJ1-2; TRBD1 matches 7 bases. Germline CDR1 reads MNHEY; CDR2 reads SMNVEV (reference sequence). The V segment lost 5 bases and the J segment 7 bases; nucleotides outside the gene matches: 10. This CDR3 has 14 residues. For the CDR3, the DNA is TGTGCCAGCAGTGGGACAGCGGGGCGGGGTGGCTACACCTTC. Amino acids: CASSGTAGRGGYTF.

The rearrangement uses TRBV28 and TRBJ2-7, with D maybe TRBD2 (6 bases). V lost 10 bases and J lost 3, with 16 bases in between. Germline-derived CDR1 and CDR2 are MDHEN and SYDVKM. The CDR3 covers 13 residues. CDR3 DNA: TGTGCCACCGATGGCGGGAACCACTACGAGCAGTACTTC. Encoded protein: CATDGGNHYEQYF.

The chain is built from TRBV27 and TRBJ1-2; perhaps TRBD1 as D (5 bases). The CDR3 extends over 16 amino acids. Deletions cut 6 bases from V and 5 bases from J, with 22 bases between. Germline V CDR1 and CDR2: MNHEY, SMNVEV (reference sequence). The CDR3 loop is CASSPGRVGLGYGYTF. CDR3 bases: TGTGCCAGCAGCCCAGGGAGGGTAGGACTAGGATATGGCTACACCTTC.

This clone has only one observation. The chain employs TRBV2 and TRBJ2-7, with 15 bases fitting TRBD2. This CDR3 has 17 amino acids. The junction had 15 bases not matched to a gene; V was cut back by 8 bases and J by 7 bases. Germline CDR1 reads SNHLY; CDR2 reads FYNNEI. CDR3 nucleotides: TGTGCCAGCGCCCCTATGGGGACTAGCGGGAGGTCGTGGGAGCAGTACTTC. Translation: CASAPMGTSGRSWEQYF.

This sequence joins TRBV11-3 and TRBJ2-7, with D unresolved. This CDR3 comprises 14 residues. V dropped 1 base and J dropped 8 bases, with 15 bases sitting between them. Germline-derived CDR1 and CDR2 are SGHNT and YENEEA. The chain's CDR3 is CASSLGVEGLKQYF. CDR3 bases: TGTGCCAGCAGCTTAGGGGTGGAAGGGTTGAAGCAGTACTTC.

Only one count was recorded for this clone. J is TRBJ2-4 and V is TRBV6-5, with unresolved D. CDR1 is MNHEY, CDR2 SVGAGI, per germline. V was pared by 5 bases and J by 6 bases, with 17 bases between. The CDR3 has 15 amino acids. CDR3 in amino acids: CASSLGLAPGNIQYF. The CDR3 DNA reads TGTGCCAGCAGTCTAGGGTTGGCCCCGGGAAACATTCAGTACTTC.

The J gene is TRBJ2-7, the V gene TRBV19; D is ambiguous. This CDR3 region has 13 residues. V lost 3 bases to trimming and J lost 3 bases, with 9 bases between them. The germline CDR1 and CDR2 sequences are LNHDA and SQIVND (reference sequence). CDR3 amino acids: CASSMGLNYEQYF. In nucleotides, the CDR3 is TGTGCCAGTAGTATGGGGTTAAACTACGAGCAGTACTTC. Looking up the rest from reference TRBV19 and TRBJ2-7 gives the full variable domain: DGGITQSPKYLFRKEGQNVTLSCEQNLNHDAMYWYRQDPGQGLRLIYYSQIVNDFQKGDIAEGYSVSREKKESFPLTVTSAQKNPTAFYLCASSMGLNYEQYFGPGTRLTVT.